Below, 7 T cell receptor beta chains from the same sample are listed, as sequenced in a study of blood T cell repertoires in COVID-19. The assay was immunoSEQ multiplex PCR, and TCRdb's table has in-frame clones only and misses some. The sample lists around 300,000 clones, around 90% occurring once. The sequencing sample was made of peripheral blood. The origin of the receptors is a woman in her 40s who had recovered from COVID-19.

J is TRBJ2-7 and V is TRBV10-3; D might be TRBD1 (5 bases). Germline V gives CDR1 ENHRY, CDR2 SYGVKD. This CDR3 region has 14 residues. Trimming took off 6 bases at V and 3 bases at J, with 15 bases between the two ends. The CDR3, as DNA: TGTGCCATCAGAGGGGTGGGCACATTCTACGAGCAGTACTTC. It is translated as CAIRGVGTFYEQYF.

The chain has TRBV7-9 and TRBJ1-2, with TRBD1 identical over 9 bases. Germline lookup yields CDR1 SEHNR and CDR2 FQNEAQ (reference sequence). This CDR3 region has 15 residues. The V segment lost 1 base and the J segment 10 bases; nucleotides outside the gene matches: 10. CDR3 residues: CASSLVPQGDRDYTF. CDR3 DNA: TGTGCCAGCAGCTTAGTGCCCCAGGGGGACAGGGACTACACCTTC.

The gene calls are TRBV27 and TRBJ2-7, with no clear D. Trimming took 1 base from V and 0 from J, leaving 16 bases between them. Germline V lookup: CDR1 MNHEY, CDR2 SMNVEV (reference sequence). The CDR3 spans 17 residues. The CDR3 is CASSLYAAALSSYEQYF. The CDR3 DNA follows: TGTGCCAGCAGTTTATATGCTGCGGCCTTATCCTCCTACGAGCAGTACTTC.

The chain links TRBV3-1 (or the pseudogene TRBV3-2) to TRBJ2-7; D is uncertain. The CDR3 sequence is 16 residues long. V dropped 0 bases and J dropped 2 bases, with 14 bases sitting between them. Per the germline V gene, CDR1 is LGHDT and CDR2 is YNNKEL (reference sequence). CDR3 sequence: CASSQEPERRTYEQYF. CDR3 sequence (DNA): TGTGCCAGCAGCCAAGAGCCGGAAAGGAGAACCTACGAGCAGTACTTC.

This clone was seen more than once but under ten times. The CDR3 nucleotides are TGTGCCAGCAGCTCCCCGGTCGGGGTAGCTTCCTATAATTCACCCCTCCACTTT. It encodes CASSSPVGVASYNSPLHF. This chain links TRBV11-2 with TRBJ1-6, with D uncertain. This CDR3 contains 18 residues. V was clipped by 4 bases and J by 1 base, with 17 bases between them. The V gene's germline CDR1 is SGHAT and CDR2 FQNNGV.

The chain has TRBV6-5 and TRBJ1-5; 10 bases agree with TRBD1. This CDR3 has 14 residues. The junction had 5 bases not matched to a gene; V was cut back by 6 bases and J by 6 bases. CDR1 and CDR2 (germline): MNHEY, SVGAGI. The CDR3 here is CASRGQGLSQPQHF. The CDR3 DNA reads TGTGCCAGCAGGGGACAGGGGTTGAGTCAGCCCCAGCATTTT.

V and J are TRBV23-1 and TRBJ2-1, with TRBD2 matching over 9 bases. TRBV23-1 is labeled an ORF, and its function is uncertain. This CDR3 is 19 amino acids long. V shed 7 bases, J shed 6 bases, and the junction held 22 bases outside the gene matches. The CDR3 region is CASILRLGGRGKSTNEQFF. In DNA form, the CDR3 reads TGCGCCAGCATTCTCAGACTTGGCGGGAGGGGTAAAAGCACCAATGAGCAGTTCTTC.